The present T cell receptor (beta chain) was sequenced within a study of blood T cell repertoires in COVID-19. The overall study: Acute-phase and convalescent COVID-19 samples originated in the United States, Italy and Spain.

The CDR3 is made up of 16 amino acids. Germline lookup yields CDR1 DFQATT and CDR2 SNEGSKA (reference sequence). V shed 3 bases and J shed 5 bases, with 20 bases lying between them. Enrollees, about 18 to 90 years old, lived in some 24 US areas. The method was immunoSEQ multiplex PCR; TCRdb's version includes in-frame clones alone and lacks a portion of them. The data contain about 260,000 clones, about nine tenths of them seen just once; the ten biggest clones take up just over 0.85%. In its sample, this clone was seen once. The sequencing sample was made of PBMCs or T cells enriched from blood (not recorded which). The chain uses TRBV20-1 and TRBJ2-1, with D possibly matching TRBD2 (6 bases). The receptor was derived from a man between 50 and 59 years old who had been exposed to COVID-19. CDR3 protein: CSASEYAGSLHNEQFF. In nucleotides, the CDR3 is TGCAGTGCTAGTGAATATGCGGGGAGCCTCCACAATGAGCAGTTCTTC.